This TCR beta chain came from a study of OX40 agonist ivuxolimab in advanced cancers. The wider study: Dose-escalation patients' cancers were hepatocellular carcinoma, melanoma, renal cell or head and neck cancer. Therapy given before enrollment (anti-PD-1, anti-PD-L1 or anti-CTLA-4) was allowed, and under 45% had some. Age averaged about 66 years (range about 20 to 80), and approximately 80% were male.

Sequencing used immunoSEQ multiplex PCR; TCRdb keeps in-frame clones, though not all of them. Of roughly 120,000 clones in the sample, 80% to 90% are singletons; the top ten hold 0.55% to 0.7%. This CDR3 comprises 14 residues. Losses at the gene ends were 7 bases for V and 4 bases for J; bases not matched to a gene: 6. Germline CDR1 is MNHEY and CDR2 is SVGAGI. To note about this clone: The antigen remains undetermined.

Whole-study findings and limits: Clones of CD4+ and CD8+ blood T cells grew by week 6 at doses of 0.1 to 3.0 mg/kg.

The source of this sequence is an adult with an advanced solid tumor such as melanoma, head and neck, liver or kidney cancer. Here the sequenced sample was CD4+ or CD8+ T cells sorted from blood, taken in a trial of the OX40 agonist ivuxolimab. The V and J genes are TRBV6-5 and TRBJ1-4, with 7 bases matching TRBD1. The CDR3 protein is CASTPDRVNEKLFF. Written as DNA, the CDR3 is TGTGCCAGCACCCCCGACAGGGTTAATGAAAAACTGTTTTTT.